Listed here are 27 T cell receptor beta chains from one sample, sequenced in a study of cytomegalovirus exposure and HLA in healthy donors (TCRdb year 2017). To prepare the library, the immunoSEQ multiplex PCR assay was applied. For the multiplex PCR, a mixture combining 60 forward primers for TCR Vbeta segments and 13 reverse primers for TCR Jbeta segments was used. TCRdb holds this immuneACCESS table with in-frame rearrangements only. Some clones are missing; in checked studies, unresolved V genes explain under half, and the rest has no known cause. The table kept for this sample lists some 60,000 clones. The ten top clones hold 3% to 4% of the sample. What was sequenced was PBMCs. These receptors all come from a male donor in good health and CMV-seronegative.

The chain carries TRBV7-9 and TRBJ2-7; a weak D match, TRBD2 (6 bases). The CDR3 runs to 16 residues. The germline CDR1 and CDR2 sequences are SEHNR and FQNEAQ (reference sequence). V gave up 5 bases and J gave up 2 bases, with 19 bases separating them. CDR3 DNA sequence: TGTGCCAGCAGCCCCCTGGGAGGTGGGAGCGCCTACGAGCAGTACTTC. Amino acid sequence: CASSPLGGGSAYEQYF.

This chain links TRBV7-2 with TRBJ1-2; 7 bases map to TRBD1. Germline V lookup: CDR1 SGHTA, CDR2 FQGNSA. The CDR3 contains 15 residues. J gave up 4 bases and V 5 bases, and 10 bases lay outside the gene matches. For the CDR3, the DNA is TGTGCCAGCAGCCTACTAAGGACAGGACGCTATGGCTACACCTTC. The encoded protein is CASSLLRTGRYGYTF.

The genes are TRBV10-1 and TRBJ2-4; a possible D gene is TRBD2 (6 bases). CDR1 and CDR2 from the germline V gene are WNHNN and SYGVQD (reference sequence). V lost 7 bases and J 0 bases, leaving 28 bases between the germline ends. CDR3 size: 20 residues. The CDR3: CASMSRAGTENKLAKNIQYF. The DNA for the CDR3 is TGCGCCAGCATGTCCAGGGCTGGGACTGAGAATAAACTAGCCAAAAACATTCAGTACTTC.

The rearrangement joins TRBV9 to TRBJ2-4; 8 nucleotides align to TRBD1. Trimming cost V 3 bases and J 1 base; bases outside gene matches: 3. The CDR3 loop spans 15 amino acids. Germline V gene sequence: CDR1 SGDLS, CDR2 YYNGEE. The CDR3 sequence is CASSGQGAAKNIQYF. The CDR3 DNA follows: TGTGCCAGCAGCGGGCAGGGGGCGGCCAAAAACATTCAGTACTTC.

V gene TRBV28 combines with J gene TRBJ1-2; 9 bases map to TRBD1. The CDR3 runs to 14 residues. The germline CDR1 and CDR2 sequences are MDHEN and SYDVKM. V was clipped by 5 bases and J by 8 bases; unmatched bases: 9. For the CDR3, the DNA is TGTGCCAGCAGTCCTACAGGGGGCGTGAAGGGCTACACCTTC. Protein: CASSPTGGVKGYTF.

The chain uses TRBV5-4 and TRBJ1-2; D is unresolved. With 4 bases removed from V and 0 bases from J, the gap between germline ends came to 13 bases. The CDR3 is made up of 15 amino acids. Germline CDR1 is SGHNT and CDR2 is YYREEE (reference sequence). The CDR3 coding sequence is TGTGCCAGCAGCCCGCGGGAAAGGCCTAACTATGGCTACACCTTC. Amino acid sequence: CASSPRERPNYGYTF.

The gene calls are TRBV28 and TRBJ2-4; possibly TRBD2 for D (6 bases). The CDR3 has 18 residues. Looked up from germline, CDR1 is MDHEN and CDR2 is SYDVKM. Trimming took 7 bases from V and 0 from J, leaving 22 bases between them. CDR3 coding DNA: TGTGCCAGCATACCCGGGACTCGGAGCCAACCAGCCAAAAACATTCAGTACTTC. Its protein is CASIPGTRSQPAKNIQYF.

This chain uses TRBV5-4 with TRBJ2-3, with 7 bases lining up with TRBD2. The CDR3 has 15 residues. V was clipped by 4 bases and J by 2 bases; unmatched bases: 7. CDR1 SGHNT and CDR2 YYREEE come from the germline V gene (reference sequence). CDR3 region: CASSPGGTHTDTQYF. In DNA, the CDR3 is TGTGCCAGCAGCCCCGGGGGGACCCACACAGATACGCAGTATTTT.

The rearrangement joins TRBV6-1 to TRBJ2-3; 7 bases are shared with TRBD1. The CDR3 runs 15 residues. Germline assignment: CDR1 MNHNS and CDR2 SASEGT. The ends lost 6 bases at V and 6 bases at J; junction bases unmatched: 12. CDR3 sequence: CASRKQGSQGDTQYF. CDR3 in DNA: TGTGCCAGCAGGAAACAGGGGTCCCAGGGGGATACGCAGTATTTT.

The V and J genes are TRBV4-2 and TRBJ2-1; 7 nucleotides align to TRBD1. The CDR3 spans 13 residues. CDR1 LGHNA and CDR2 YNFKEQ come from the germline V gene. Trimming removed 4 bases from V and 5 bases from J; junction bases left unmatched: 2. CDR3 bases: TGTGCCAGCAGCCTGGGACAGAACAATGAGCAGTTCTTC. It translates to CASSLGQNNEQFF.

The CDR3 loop reads CASSLVRGNYGYTF. The CDR3 DNA sequence: TGTGCCAGCAGCTTGGTCCGGGGGAACTATGGCTACACCTTC. The chain recombines TRBV5-4 with TRBJ1-2, with D possibly matching TRBD1 (5 bases). The V end lost 0 bases, the J end lost 2 bases, and 8 bases lay between the germline ends. This CDR3 has 14 residues. Germline V gene sequence: CDR1 SGHNT, CDR2 YYREEE (reference sequence).

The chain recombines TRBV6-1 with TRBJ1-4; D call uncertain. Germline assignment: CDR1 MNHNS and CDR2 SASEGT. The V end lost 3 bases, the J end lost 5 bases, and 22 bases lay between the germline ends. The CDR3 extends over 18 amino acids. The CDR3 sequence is CASSDGPSLLVDNEKLFF. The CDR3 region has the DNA TGTGCCAGCAGTGACGGTCCAAGTCTCCTAGTCGACAATGAAAAACTGTTTTTT.

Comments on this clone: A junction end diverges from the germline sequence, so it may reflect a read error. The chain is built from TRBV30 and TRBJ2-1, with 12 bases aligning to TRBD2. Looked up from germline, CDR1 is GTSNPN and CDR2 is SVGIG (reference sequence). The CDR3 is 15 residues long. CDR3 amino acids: CAGSAGLAGSNEQFF. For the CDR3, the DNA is TGTGCCGGGAGTGCTGGACTAGCGGGGTCCAATGAGCAGTTCTTC.

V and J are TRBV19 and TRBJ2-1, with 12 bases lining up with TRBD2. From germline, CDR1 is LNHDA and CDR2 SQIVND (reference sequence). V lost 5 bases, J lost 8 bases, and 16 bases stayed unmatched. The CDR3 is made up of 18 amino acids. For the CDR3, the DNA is TGTGCCAGTAGTCCATCCCCCGTACTAGCGGGGGGCCGGGATGAGCAGTTCTTC. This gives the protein CASSPSPVLAGGRDEQFF.

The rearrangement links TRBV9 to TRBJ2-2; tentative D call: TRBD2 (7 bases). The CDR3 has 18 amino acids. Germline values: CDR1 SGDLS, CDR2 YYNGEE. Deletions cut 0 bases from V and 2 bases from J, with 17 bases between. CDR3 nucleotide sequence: TGTGCCAGCAGCGTAGCTACGCGGGGGCACCAAAACACCGGGGAGCTGTTTTTT. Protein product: CASSVATRGHQNTGELFF.

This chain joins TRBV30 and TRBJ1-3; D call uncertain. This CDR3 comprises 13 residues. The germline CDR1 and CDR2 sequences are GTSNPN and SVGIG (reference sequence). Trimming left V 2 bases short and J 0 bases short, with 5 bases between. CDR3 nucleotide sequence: TGTGCCTGGAGTTACAGCTCTGGAAACACCATATATTTT. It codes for CAWSYSSGNTIYF.

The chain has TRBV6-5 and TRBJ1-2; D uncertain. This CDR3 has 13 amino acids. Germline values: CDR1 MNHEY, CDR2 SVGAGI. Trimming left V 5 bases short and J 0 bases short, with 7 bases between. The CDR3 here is CASSAYSNYGYTF. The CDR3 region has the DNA TGTGCCAGCAGTGCCTATTCTAACTATGGCTACACCTTC.

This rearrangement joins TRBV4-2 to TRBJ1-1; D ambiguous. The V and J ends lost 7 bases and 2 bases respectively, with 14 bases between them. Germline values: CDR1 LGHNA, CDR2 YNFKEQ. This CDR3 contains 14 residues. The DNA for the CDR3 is TGTGCCAGCAAACGAGGGTCGTTTAACACTGAAGCTTTCTTT. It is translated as CASKRGSFNTEAFF.

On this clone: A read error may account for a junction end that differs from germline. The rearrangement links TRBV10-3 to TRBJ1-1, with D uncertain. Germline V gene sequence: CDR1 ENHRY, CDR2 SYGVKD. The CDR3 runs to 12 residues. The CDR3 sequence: CAISPGSTEDFF. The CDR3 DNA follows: TGTGCCATCAGTCCGGGATCGACTGAAGATTTCTTT.

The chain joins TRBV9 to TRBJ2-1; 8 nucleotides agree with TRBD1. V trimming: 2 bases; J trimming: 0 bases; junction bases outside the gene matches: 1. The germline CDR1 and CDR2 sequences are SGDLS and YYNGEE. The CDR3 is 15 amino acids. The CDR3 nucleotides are TGTGCCAGCAGCGTCGGACAGGGCTCCTACAATGAGCAGTTCTTC. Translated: CASSVGQGSYNEQFF.

In DNA form, the CDR3 reads TGTGCCAGCAGCCCCCGACTAGCCAGGAGCTCCTACAATGAGCAGTTCTTC. It translates to CASSPRLARSSYNEQFF. The rearrangement joins TRBV9 to TRBJ2-1; the match to TRBD2 covers 7 bases. Germline V gene data show CDR1 as SGDLS and CDR2 as YYNGEE. V dropped 4 bases and J dropped 0; count of bases not matched to a gene: 10. The CDR3 loop spans 17 amino acids. Full variable domain (outside the CDR3, taken from reference TRBV9 and TRBJ2-1): DSGVTQTPKHLITATGQRVTLRCSPRSGDLSVYWYQQSLDQGLQFLIQYYNGEERAKGNILERFSAQQFPDLHSELNLSSLELGDSALYFCASSPRLARSSYNEQFFGPGTRLTVL.

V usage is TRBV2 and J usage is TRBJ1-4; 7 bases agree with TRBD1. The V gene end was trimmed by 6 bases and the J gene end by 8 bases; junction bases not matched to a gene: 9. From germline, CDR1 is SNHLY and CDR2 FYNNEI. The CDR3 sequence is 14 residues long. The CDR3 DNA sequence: TGTGCCAGCAGGGTTCAGGGGGTCGGGGAAAAACTGTTTTTT. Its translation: CASRVQGVGEKLFF.

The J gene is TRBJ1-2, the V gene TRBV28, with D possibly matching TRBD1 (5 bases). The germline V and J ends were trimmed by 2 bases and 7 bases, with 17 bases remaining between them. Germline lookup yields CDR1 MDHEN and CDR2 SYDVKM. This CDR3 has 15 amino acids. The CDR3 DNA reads TGTGCCAGCAGTTTAGGTGCGCGGGGGGTCAGTGGCTACACCTTC. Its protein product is CASSLGARGVSGYTF.

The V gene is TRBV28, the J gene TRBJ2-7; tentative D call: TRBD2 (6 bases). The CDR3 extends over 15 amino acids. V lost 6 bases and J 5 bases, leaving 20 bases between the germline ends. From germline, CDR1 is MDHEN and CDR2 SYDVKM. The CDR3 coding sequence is TGTGCCAGCAGCCCCATCTTCAGGACTACCCACGAGCAGTACTTC. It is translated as CASSPIFRTTHEQYF.

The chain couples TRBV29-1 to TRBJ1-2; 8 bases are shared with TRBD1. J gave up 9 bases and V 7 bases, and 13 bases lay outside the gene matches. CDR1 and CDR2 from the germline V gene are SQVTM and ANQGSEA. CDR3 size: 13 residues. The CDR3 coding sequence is TGCAGCGGCGGACAGGGAGGTGAGATGAGCTACACCTTC. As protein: CSGGQGGEMSYTF.

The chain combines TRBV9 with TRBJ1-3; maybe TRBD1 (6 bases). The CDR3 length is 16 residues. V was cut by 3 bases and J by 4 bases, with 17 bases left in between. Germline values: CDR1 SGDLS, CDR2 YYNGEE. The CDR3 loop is CASSALTGLQGNTIYF. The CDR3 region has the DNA TGTGCCAGCAGCGCCCTTACAGGGTTGCAAGGAAACACCATATATTTT.

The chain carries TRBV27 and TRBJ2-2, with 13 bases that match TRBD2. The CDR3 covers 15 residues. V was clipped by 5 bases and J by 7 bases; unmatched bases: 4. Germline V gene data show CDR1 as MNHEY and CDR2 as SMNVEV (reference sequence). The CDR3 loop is CASSAGTSGDGELFF. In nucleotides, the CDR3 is TGTGCCAGCAGTGCGGGGACTAGCGGGGACGGGGAGCTGTTTTTT.